Following are 13 T cell receptor beta chains from one sample sequenced in a study of early stage breast cancer tumors. Clones were read by immunoSEQ multiplex PCR, and TCRdb kept only the in-frame ones, dropping some. This table holds about 14,000 clones, 65% to 85% found once. The sample comprised normal breast tissue next to the tumor. The receptors derive from a person aged 30 to 40 with breast cancer.

CDR3 loop: CASSLVGTRSVDTQYF. Written as DNA, the CDR3 is TGTGCCAGCAGCTTAGTCGGGACTAGGTCGGTGGATACGCAGTATTTT. The chain uses TRBV7-9 and TRBJ2-3, with 8 bases identical to TRBD2. This CDR3 spans 16 amino acids. V was clipped by 1 base and J by 6 bases; unmatched bases: 9. Germline values: CDR1 SEHNR, CDR2 FQNEAQ (reference sequence).

The rearrangement joins TRBV7-7 to TRBJ2-1; 13 bases fit TRBD2. After removal of 5 bases from V and 6 bases from J, the junction contained 4 bases not matched to a gene. The CDR3 loop spans 15 amino acids. The germline V gene has CDR1 SSHAT and CDR2 FNYEAQ (reference sequence). As DNA, the CDR3 is TGTGCCAGCAGCCCCGGGACTAGCGGGATCAATGAGCAGTTCTTC. Protein sequence: CASSPGTSGINEQFF.

The rearrangement uses TRBV11-2 and TRBJ2-1, with D perhaps given as TRBD1 or TRBD2 (5 bases each). The germline V and J ends were trimmed by 6 bases and 8 bases, with 20 bases remaining between them. Germline loops: CDR1 SGHAT, CDR2 FQNNGV. The CDR3 has 15 residues. DNA of the CDR3: TGTGCCAGCAGAACCTTGGCGGGCCAGGGCTATGAGCAGTTCTTC. Protein: CASRTLAGQGYEQFF.

This sequence joins TRBV2 and TRBJ1-1; D not certain. Trimming removed 6 bases at V and 7 bases at J, with 9 bases between. Per germline, CDR1 SNHLY and CDR2 FYNNEI. The CDR3 runs to 11 residues. The CDR3 DNA reads as TGTGCCAGCAGCCCTAGTCTTGAAGCTTTCTTT. Amino acids: CASSPSLEAFF.

The chain recombines TRBV27 with TRBJ2-1; 14 bases are shared with TRBD2. CDR1 and CDR2 from the germline V gene are MNHEY and SMNVEV (reference sequence). V lost 3 bases, J lost 8 bases, and 6 bases stayed unmatched. The CDR3 spans 16 residues. The CDR3 coding sequence is TGTGCCAGCAGTTTTCGCCGACTAGCGGGAGGGGATGAGCAGTTCTTC. This sequence encodes CASSFRRLAGGDEQFF.

J is TRBJ2-5 and V is TRBV27; 9 positions match TRBD1. The CDR3 is 16 amino acids. V dropped 3 bases and J dropped 1; count of bases not matched to a gene: 6. Germline CDR1 is MNHEY and CDR2 is SMNVEV (reference sequence). The CDR3, as DNA: TGTGCCAGCAGTTTCCTTCCGGGACAGGGCCAAGAGACCCAGTACTTC. Protein: CASSFLPGQGQETQYF.

This CDR3 is CASRKQGGLSYNEQFF. The CDR3 nucleotides read TGTGCCAGCAGGAAGCAGGGGGGCCTCTCCTACAATGAGCAGTTCTTC. This chain joins TRBV7-2 and TRBJ2-1, with D possibly being TRBD1 (7 bases). The CDR3 loop spans 16 amino acids. CDR1 is SGHTA, CDR2 FQGNSA, per germline. V lost 6 bases, J lost 0 bases, and 15 bases lay in between.

This clone was detected once. The CDR3: CASSQTSGLPHEQFF. As DNA, the CDR3 is TGTGCCAGCAGCCAGACTAGCGGTCTACCCCATGAGCAGTTCTTC. The chain uses TRBV11-3 and TRBJ2-1, with 9 bases matching TRBD2. Germline V gives CDR1 SGHNT, CDR2 YENEEA. There are 15 residues in the CDR3. V was clipped by 5 bases and J by 8 bases; unmatched bases: 10.

This sequence joins TRBV11-2 and TRBJ2-1, with D unresolved. The V end lost 5 bases, the J end lost 6 bases, and 17 bases lay between the germline ends. Looked up from germline, CDR1 is SGHAT and CDR2 is FQNNGV. This CDR3 has 15 amino acids. The CDR3 DNA follows: TGTGCCAGCAGCCCCATAGTAGGGATTCCCAATGAGCAGTTCTTC. It codes for CASSPIVGIPNEQFF.

This clone was counted a few times. The chain is built from TRBV19 and TRBJ1-1; possible D gene TRBD1, 5 bases. CDR1 and CDR2 from the germline V gene are LNHDA and SQIVND (reference sequence). There are 13 residues in the CDR3. V lost 3 bases and J 5 bases, leaving 10 bases between the germline ends. The CDR3 reads CASSIVGGTEAFF. CDR3 DNA sequence: TGTGCCAGTAGTATTGTGGGGGGGACTGAAGCTTTCTTT.

The rearrangement uses TRBV11-2 and TRBJ2-7, with D possibly called TRBD1 or TRBD2 (6 bases each). This CDR3 is built from 12 residues. In germline, CDR1 is SGHAT, CDR2 FQNNGV. V was trimmed by 5 bases and J by 7 bases, leaving 12 bases between them. The CDR3 loop is CASSVRGGEQYF. The CDR3 bases are TGTGCCAGCAGCGTACGAGGGGGGGAGCAGTACTTC.

This chain joins TRBV7-9 and TRBJ1-5, with unresolved D. V was pared by 4 bases and J by 5 bases, with 6 bases between. The CDR3 extends over 12 amino acids. CDR1 and CDR2 (germline): SEHNR, FQNEAQ (reference sequence). The CDR3 loop reads CASSSEYQPQHF. DNA of the CDR3: TGTGCCAGCAGCTCGGAATATCAGCCCCAGCATTTT.

The chain is built from TRBV9 and TRBJ1-1; D gene uncertain. The CDR3 is 14 amino acids. Trimming cost V 1 base and J 1 base, with 8 bases left between them. Per germline, CDR1 SGDLS and CDR2 YYNGEE. The CDR3 is CASSVSGANTEAFF. The CDR3 DNA reads as TGTGCCAGCAGCGTATCAGGAGCGAACACTGAAGCTTTCTTT. The full variable domain, its missing parts supplied by reference TRBV9 and TRBJ1-1, is DSGVTQTPKHLITATGQRVTLRCSPRSGDLSVYWYQQSLDQGLQFLIQYYNGEERAKGNILERFSAQQFPDLHSELNLSSLELGDSALYFCASSVSGANTEAFFGQGTRLTVV.